This note documents a single T cell receptor (beta chain) sequence. The junction shows a germline mismatch at one end, possibly a read error. Each donor was nominally healthy when sampled (though unrecorded immune exposures were likely). The sample comes from a study of cytomegalovirus exposure and HLA in healthy donors. Overall study: Membership in the Caucasian-associated ancestry cluster was found for approximately 85% of approximately 380 genotyped donors.

This CDR3 comprises 18 residues. Germline V gene lookup returns CDR1 SSHAT and CDR2 FNYEAQ (reference sequence). PCR involved 60 Vbeta and 13 Jbeta primers. Using immunoSEQ multiplex PCR, the repertoire was profiled, and TCRdb retains in-frame clones only, with some absent. Found here are 100,000 to 150,000 clones, over 75% of them singletons; the top ten hold roughly 13%. J is TRBJ2-5 and V is TRBV7-7; TRBD2 aligns across 13 bases. With the DNA end fitting TRBJ2-7 better, the J assignment may be wrong. The TCR comes from a woman aged 40 to 50 in good health and CMV-seropositive. Sequencing input: PBMCs. The chain's CDR3 is CASSFSGTSGIVTYEQYF. Written as DNA, the CDR3 is TGTGCTAGCAGCTTTTCCGGGACTAGCGGGATAGTCACCTACGAGCAGTACTTC.